Shown below are 6 T cell receptor beta chains from a single sample sequenced in a study of shared clonotypes between healthy human individuals. Clones were read by immunoSEQ multiplex PCR, and TCRdb kept only the in-frame ones, dropping some. The sample includes some 1,400,000 clones, 96% of them seen just once. The sample comprised naive CD4+ T cells sorted from blood. As to subset: CD45RA+ positively selected. The receptors come from a man aged 30 to 45 in good health.

Remarks on this clone: This same CDR3 is encoded by further DNA sequences in the sample. This sequence joins TRBV28 and TRBJ2-7; D unresolved. In germline, CDR1 is MDHEN, CDR2 SYDVKM. The CDR3 loop spans 12 amino acids. Trimming removed 4 bases at V and 2 bases at J, with 6 bases between. CDR3 in amino acids: CASSSHPYEQYF. The CDR3 DNA sequence: TGTGCCAGCAGTTCCCACCCCTACGAGCAGTACTTC.

CDR3 sequence (DNA): TGTGCCAGCGGACGCCACAGAAGGGCCCCCTCTGGGGCCAACGTCCTGACTTTC. This encodes CASGRHRRAPSGANVLTF. The chain carries TRBV2 and TRBJ2-6, with D uncertain. The CDR3 length is 18 residues. V lost 8 bases and J lost 0, with 20 bases in between. The germline V gene has CDR1 SNHLY and CDR2 FYNNEI.

The V gene is TRBV7-9, the J gene TRBJ1-1; D gene ambiguous. CDR3 size: 13 residues. Trimming pared 3 bases from V and 4 bases from J, leaving 9 bases between. Germline lookup yields CDR1 SEHNR and CDR2 FQNEAQ (reference sequence). The CDR3 loop reads CASSLGFGTEAFF. CDR3 DNA sequence: TGTGCCAGCAGCTTGGGCTTTGGCACTGAAGCTTTCTTT.

The chain uses TRBV2 and TRBJ2-7; TRBD1 matches 8 bases. The CDR3 runs to 14 residues. The V gene's germline CDR1 is SNHLY and CDR2 FYNNEI. Losses at the gene ends were 4 bases for V and 9 bases for J; bases not matched to a gene: 11. CDR3 sequence: CASSVDRGWLGQYF. The CDR3 DNA sequence: TGTGCCAGCAGTGTCGACAGGGGCTGGTTGGGGCAGTACTTC.

The chain links TRBV14 to TRBJ2-7; 9 bases fit TRBD1. This CDR3 has 15 amino acids. The J segment lost 4 bases and the V segment lost 2 bases, leaving 6 bases of the junction unmatched. CDR1 and CDR2 (germline): SGHDN, FVKESK. The CDR3: CASSQPGTGHYEQYF. CDR3 coding DNA: TGTGCCAGCAGCCAACCCGGGACAGGGCATTACGAGCAGTACTTC.

J is TRBJ2-6 and V is TRBV10-3; TRBD1 agrees at 7 bases. The CDR3 contains 22 residues. The J segment lost 4 bases and the V segment lost 4 bases, leaving 25 bases of the junction unmatched. Germline assignment: CDR1 ENHRY and CDR2 SYGVKD. CDR3 coding DNA: TGTGCCATCAGTGGAGTCCTTTCCCCTCCGGGACAGCGCTGGGAAGGGGCCAACGTCCTGACTTTC. Translated, it gives CAISGVLSPPGQRWEGANVLTF.